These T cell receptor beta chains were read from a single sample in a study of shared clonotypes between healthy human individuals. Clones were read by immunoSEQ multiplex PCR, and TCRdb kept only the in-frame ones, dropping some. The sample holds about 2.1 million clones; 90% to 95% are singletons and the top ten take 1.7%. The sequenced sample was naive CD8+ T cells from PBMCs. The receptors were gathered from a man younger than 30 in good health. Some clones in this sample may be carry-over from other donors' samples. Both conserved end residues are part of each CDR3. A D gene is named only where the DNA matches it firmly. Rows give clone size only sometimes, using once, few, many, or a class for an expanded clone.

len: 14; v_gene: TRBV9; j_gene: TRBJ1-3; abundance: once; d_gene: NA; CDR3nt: TGTGCCAGCAGCGCTGGGAACACCGGAAACACCATATATTTT; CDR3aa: CASSAGNTGNTIYF
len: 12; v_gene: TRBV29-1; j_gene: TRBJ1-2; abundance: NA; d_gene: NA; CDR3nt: TGCAGCGCCACGTCCCCCGGAGGAGGCTACACCTTC; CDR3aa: CSATSPGGGYTF
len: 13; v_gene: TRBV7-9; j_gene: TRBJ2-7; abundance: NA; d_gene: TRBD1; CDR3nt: TGTGCCAGCAGCTTTCAGGGGGCCTACGAGCAGTACTTC; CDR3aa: CASSFQGAYEQYF
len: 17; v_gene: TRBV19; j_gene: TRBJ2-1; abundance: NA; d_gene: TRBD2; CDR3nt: TGTGCCAGTAGTATGACCCATGGGCTAGCGGGATACAATGAGCAGTTCTTC; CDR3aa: CASSMTHGLAGYNEQFF
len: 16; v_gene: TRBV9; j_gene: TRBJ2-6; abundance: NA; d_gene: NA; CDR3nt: TGTGCCAGCAGACAGGGAACTTCTCCTGGGGCCAACGTCCTGACTTTC; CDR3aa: CASRQGTSPGANVLTF
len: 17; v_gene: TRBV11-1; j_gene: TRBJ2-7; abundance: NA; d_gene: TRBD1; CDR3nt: TGTGCCAGCAGCCCGGGGACAGGGGGCCGCGGAGGGTACGAGCAGTACTTC; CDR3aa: CASSPGTGGRGGYEQYF
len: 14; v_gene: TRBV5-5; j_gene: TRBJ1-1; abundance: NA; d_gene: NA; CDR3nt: TGTGCCAGCAGCTTCGGGTCGGGTATCGGGGAAGCTTTCTTT; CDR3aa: CASSFGSGIGEAFF
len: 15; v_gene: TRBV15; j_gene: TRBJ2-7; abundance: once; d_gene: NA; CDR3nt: TGTGCCACCAGCAGAGCGGCAGCGAGCTCCTACGAGCAGTACTTC; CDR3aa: CATSRAAASSYEQYF
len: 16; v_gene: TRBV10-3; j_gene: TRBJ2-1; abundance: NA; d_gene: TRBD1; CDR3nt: TGTGCCATCAGCGAGGCCGGGACAGTAATTTACAATGAGCAGTTCTTC; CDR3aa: CAISEAGTVIYNEQFF
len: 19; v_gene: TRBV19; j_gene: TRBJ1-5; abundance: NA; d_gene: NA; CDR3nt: TGTGCCAGTAGTATAAGGCTTGGTCCTCGGGGGTATAGCAATCAGCCCCAGCATTTT; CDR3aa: CASSIRLGPRGYSNQPQHF
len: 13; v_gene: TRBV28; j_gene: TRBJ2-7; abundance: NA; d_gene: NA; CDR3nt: TGTGCCAGCAGTCCCCAGGGCTCCTACGAGCAGTACTTC; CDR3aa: CASSPQGSYEQYF
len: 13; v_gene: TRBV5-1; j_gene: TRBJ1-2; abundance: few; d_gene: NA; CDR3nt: TGCGCCAGCAGCCCGACAGCACACTATGGCTACACCTTC; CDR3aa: CASSPTAHYGYTF
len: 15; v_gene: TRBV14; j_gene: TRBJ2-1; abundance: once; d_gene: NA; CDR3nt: TGTGCCAGCAGCCAACCCGGGTACCCGGGCAATGAGCAGTTCTTC; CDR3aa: CASSQPGYPGNEQFF
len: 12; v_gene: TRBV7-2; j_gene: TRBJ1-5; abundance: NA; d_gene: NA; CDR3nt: TGTGCCAGCAGCTTAGGGAGACAGCCCCAGCATTTT; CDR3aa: CASSLGRQPQHF
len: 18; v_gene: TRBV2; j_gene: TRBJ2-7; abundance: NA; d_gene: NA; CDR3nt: TGTGCCAGCAGTGATTCAATAGAGCGGGACAGCCTATACTACGAGCAGTACTTC; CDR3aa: CASSDSIERDSLYYEQYF
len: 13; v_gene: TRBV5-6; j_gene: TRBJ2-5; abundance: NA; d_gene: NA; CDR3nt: TGTGCCAGCAGCTTGAGAAAACCCGGGAACCAGTACTTC; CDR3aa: CASSLRKPGNQYF
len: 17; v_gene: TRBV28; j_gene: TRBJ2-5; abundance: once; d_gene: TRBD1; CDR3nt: TGTGCCAGCAGTCTCAATGTCCCGGACAGGGGGCGAGAGACCCAGTACTTC; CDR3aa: CASSLNVPDRGRETQYF
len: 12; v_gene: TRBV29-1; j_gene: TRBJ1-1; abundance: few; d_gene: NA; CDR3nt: TGCAGCGTTGGTTTAGAGAACACTGAAGCTTTCTTT; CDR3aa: CSVGLENTEAFF
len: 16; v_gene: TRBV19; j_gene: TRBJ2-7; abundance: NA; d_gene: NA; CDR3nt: TGTGCCAGTAGTCGCCCGGAGGGCAGCCTTTGGGACGAGCAGTACTTC; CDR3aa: CASSRPEGSLWDEQYF
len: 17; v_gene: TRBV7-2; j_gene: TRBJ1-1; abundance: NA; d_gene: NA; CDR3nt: TGTGCCAGCAGCTCCTCCGCTGGGTGGACCGGGGGGTTTGAAGCTTTCTTT; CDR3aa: CASSSSAGWTGGFEAFF
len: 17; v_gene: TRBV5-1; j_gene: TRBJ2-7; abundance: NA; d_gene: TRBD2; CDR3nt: TGCGCCAGCAGCTTGTATGGTAGCGGGACTTCCTCCTACGAGCAGTACTTC; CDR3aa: CASSLYGSGTSSYEQYF
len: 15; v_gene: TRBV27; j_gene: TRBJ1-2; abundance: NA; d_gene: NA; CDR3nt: TGTGCCAGCAGTTTGATTCAAACAGGGTTGGGTGGCTACACCTTC; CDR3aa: CASSLIQTGLGGYTF